This is a list of T cell receptor beta chains from one sample in a study of cytomegalovirus exposure and HLA in healthy donors. Sequencing used immunoSEQ multiplex PCR; TCRdb keeps in-frame clones, though not all of them. The sample shows about 160,000 clones, around 90% of them seen only once. Sequences were obtained from PBMCs. All receptors come from a woman in her thirties in good health and CMV-seronegative. The CDR3 runs from the conserved cysteine through the conserved F or W. D genes are given only for firm matches. Not all rows give a size; the values are once, few, many and, for expanded clones, a class.

cdr3_aa	cdr3_nt	j_call	d_call	v_call	clone_size
CASSEAGRYNEQFF	TGTGCCAGCAGTGAAGCAGGGAGATACAATGAGCAGTTCTTC	TRBJ2-1	.	TRBV2	few
CASRWQRDTEAFF	TGTGCCAGCAGATGGCAGAGGGACACTGAAGCTTTCTTT	TRBJ1-1	.	TRBV6-5	few
CASSVDIRIMASGANVLTF	TGTGCCAGCAGCGTAGATATACGCATCATGGCCTCTGGGGCCAACGTCCTGACTTTC	TRBJ2-6	.	TRBV9	.
CASTPGFGEWDYGYTF	TGTGCCAGCACCCCGGGGTTCGGGGAGTGGGACTATGGCTACACCTTC	TRBJ1-2	.	TRBV5-4	.
CASSPGTSSYTGELFF	TGTGCCAGCTCACCCGGGACTAGCTCCTACACCGGGGAGCTGTTTTTT	TRBJ2-2	TRBD2	TRBV18	.
CASSEVVGEADQFF	TGTGCCAGCAGTGAAGTAGTGGGGGAGGCTGACCAGTTCTTC	TRBJ2-1	.	TRBV6-1	few
CATSRDAGNEKLFF	TGTGCCACCAGCAGAGATGCGGGGAATGAAAAACTGTTTTTT	TRBJ1-4	.	TRBV15	.
CASSYLGRGEQYF	TGTGCCAGCAGTTACTTGGGGAGGGGCGAGCAGTACTTC	TRBJ2-7	TRBD2	TRBV6-5	.
CASSLELGQGANQPQHF	TGTGCCAGCAGCTTAGAGTTGGGCCAGGGGGCCAATCAGCCCCAGCATTTT	TRBJ1-5	TRBD1	TRBV7-2	.
CASSQDRGVAFF	TGCGCCAGCAGCCAAGACAGGGGAGTCGCTTTCTTT	TRBJ1-1	.	TRBV4-3	few
CASSLGGRGDQPQHF	TGTGCCAGCAGCTTAGGGGGCAGGGGTGATCAGCCCCAGCATTTT	TRBJ1-5	.	TRBV7-8	.
CASSLGGQGAEPQHF	TGTGCCAGCTCACTTGGTGGACAGGGGGCTGAGCCCCAGCATTTT	TRBJ1-5	TRBD1	TRBV18	.
CASTRRTSAYTGELFF	TGTGCCAGCACCCGTCGGACTAGCGCCTACACCGGGGAGCTGTTTTTT	TRBJ2-2	TRBD2	TRBV28	.
CASSWGQRDTEAFF	TGTGCCAGCAGTTGGGGGCAGAGGGACACTGAAGCTTTCTTT	TRBJ1-1	.	TRBV25-1	.
CASSEWGLALQETQYF	TGTGCCAGCTCAGAGTGGGGACTAGCCCTACAAGAGACCCAGTACTTC	TRBJ2-5	TRBD2	TRBV28	once